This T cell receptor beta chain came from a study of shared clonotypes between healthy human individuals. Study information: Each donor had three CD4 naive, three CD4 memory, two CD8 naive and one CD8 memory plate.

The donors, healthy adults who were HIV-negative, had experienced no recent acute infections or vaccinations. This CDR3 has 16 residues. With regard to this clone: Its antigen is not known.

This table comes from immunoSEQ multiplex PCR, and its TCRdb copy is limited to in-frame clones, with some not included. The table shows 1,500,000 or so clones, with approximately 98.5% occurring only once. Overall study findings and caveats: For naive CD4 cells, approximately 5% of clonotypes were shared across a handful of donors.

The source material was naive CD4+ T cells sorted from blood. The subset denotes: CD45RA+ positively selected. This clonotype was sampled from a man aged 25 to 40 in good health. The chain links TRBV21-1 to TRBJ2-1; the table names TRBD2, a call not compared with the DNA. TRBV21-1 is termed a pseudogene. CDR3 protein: CASSKLVLGVFNEQFF. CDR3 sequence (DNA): TGTGCCAGCAGCAAACTTGTTCTCGGGGTCTTCAATGAGCAGTTCTTC.